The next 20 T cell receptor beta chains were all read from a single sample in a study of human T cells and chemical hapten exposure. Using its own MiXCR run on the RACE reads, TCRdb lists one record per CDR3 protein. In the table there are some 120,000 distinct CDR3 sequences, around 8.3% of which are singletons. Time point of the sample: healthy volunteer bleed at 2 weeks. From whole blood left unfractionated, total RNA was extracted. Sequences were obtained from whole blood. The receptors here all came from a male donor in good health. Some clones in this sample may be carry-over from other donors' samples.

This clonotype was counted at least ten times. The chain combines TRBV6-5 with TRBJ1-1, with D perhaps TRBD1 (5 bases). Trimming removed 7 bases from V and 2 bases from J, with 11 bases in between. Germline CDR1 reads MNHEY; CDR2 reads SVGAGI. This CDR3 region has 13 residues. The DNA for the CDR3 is TGTGCCAGCACCCCCGGGGGTAACACTGAAGCTTTCTTT. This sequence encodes CASTPGGNTEAFF.

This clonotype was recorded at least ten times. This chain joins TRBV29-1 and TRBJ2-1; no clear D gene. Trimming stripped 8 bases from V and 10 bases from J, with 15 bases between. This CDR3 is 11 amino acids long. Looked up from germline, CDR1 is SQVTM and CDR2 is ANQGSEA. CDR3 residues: CSWSLGKEQFF. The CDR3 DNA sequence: TGCAGCTGGTCCTTAGGGAAAGAGCAGTTCTTC.

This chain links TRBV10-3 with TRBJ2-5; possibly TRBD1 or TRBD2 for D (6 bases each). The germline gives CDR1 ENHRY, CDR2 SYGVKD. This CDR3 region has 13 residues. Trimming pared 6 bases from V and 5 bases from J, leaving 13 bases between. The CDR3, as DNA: TGTGCCATCAGGGAGGGGGGAGAGGAGACCCAGTACTTC. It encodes CAIREGGEETQYF.

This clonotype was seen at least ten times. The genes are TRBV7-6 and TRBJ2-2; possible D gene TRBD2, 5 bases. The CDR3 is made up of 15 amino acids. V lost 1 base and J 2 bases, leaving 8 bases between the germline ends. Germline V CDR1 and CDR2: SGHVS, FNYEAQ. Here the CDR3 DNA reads TGTGCCAGCAGCTTAGAAGGACTTAACACCGGGGAGCTGTTTTTT. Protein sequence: CASSLEGLNTGELFF. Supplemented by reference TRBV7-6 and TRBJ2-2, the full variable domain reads GAGVSQSPRYKVTKRGQDVALRCDPISGHVSLYWYRQALGQGPEFLTYFNYEAQQDKSGLPNDRFSAERPEGSISTLTIQRTEQRDSAMYRCASSLEGLNTGELFFGEGSRLTVL.

In DNA form, the CDR3 reads TGCAGCGTTGATGGGGACAGGGCAAGCTCCTACAATGAGCAGTTCTTC. The encoded protein is CSVDGDRASSYNEQFF. The chain employs TRBV29-1 and TRBJ2-1, with TRBD1 identical over 9 bases. With V trimmed by 3 bases and J by 0 bases, 6 bases remained unmatched. The CDR3 sequence is 16 residues long. Germline V gene sequence: CDR1 SQVTM, CDR2 ANQGSEA.

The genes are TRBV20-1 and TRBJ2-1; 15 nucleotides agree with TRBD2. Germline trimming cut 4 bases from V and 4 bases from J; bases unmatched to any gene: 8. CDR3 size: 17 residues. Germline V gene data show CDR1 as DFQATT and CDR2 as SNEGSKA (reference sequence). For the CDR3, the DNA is TGCAGTGCTACAGGTGGACTAGCGGGAGGGCCGTACAATGAGCAGTTCTTC. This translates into CSATGGLAGGPYNEQFF.

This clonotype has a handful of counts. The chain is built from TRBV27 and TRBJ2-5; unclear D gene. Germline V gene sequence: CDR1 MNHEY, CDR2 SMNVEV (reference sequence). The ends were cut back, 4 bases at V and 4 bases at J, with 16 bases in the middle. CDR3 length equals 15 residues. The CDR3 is CASSSPTTPGETQYF. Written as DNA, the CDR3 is TGTGCCAGCAGTTCCCCAACTACCCCTGGAGAGACCCAGTACTTC.

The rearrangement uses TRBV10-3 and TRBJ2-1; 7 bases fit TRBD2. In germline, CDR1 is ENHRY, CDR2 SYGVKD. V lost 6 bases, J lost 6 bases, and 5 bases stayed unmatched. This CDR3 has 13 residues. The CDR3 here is CAIRRTGGNEQFF. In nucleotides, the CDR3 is TGTGCCATCAGACGAACGGGAGGCAATGAGCAGTTCTTC.

DNA of the CDR3: TGTGCCAGCAGCTACGGGACTAGCGGAGCCTCCTACAATGAGCAGTTCTTC. Translation: CASSYGTSGASYNEQFF. The chain links TRBV2 to TRBJ2-1, with TRBD2 identical over 11 bases. Germline values: CDR1 SNHLY, CDR2 FYNNEI. There are 17 residues in the CDR3. V shed 6 bases, J shed 0 bases, and the junction held 7 bases outside the gene matches.

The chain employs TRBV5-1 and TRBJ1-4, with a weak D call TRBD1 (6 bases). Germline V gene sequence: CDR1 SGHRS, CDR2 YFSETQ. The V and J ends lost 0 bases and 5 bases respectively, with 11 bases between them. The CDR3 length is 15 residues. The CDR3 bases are TGCGCCAGCAGCTTGGGGCCAGGGGTAAATGAAAAACTGTTTTTT. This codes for CASSLGPGVNEKLFF.

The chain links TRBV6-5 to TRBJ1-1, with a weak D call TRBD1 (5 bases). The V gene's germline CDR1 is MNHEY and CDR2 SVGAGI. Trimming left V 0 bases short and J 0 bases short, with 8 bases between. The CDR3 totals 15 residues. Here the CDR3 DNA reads TGTGCCAGCAGTTACTCTTACAGGCTGAACACTGAAGCTTTCTTT. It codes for CASSYSYRLNTEAFF.

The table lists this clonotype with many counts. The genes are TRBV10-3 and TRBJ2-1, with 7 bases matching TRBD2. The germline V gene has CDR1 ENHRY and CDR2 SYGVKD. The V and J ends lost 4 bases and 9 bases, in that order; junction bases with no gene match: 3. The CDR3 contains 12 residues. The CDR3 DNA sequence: TGTGCCATCAGTGGGACTAGGCTTGAGCAGTTCTTC. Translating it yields CAISGTRLEQFF.

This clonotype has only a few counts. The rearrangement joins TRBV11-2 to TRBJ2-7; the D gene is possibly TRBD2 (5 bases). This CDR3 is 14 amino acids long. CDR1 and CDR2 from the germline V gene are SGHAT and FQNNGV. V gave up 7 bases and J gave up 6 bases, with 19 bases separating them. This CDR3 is CASISSRGIPEQYF. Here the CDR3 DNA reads TGTGCCAGCATATCCTCTCGAGGGATACCCGAGCAGTACTTC. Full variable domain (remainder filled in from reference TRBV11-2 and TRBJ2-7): EAGVAQSPRYKIIEKRQSVAFWCNPISGHATLYWYQQILGQGPKLLIQFQNNGVVDDSQLPKDRFSAERLKGVDSTLKIQPAKLEDSAVYLCASISSRGIPEQYFGPGTRLTVT.

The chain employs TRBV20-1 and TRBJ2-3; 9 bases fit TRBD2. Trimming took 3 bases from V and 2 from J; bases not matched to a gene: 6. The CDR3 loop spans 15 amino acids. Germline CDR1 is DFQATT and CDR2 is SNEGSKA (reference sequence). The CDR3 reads CSASILAGATDTQYF. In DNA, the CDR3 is TGCAGTGCTAGTATTTTAGCGGGAGCCACAGATACGCAGTATTTT.

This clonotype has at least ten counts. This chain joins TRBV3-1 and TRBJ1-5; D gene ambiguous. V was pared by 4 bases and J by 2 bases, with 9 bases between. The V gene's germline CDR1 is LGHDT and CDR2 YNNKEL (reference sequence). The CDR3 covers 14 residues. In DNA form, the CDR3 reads TGTGCCAGCAGCCTCGATAAGGGCAATCAGCCCCAGCATTTT. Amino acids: CASSLDKGNQPQHF.

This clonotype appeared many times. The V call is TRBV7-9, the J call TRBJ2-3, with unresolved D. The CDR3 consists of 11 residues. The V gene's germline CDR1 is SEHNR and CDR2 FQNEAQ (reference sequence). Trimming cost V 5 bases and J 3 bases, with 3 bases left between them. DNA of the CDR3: TGTGCCAGCAGCGATACAGATACGCAGTATTTT. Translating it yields CASSDTDTQYF.

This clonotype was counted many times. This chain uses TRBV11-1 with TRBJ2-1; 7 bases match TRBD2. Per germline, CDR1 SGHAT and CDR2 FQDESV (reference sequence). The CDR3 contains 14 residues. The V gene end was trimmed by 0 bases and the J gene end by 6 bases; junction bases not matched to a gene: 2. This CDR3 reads CASSLAGGSNEQFF. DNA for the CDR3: TGTGCCAGCAGCTTAGCGGGAGGGTCCAATGAGCAGTTCTTC.

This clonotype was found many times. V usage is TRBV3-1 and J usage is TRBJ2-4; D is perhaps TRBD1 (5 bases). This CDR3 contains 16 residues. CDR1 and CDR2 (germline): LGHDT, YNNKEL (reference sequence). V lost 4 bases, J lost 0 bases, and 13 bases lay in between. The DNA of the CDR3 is TGTGCCAGCAGCCCCGGCCCAGGGCGAGCCAAAAACATTCAGTACTTC. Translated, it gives CASSPGPGRAKNIQYF.

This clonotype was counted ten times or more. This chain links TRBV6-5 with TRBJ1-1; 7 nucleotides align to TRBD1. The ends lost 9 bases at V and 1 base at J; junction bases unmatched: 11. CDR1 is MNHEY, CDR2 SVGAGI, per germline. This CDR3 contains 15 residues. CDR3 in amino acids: CASLRTQGPNTEAFF. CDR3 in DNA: TGTGCCAGTCTCCGGACACAGGGGCCGAACACTGAAGCTTTCTTT.

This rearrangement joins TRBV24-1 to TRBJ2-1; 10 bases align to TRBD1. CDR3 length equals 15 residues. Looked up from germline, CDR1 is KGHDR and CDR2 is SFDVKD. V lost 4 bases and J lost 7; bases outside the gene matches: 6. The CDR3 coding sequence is TGTGCCACCAGTGACACGGGACAGGGGTCGAATGAGCAGTTCTTC. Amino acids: CATSDTGQGSNEQFF.